Listed here are 26 T cell receptor beta chains from one sample, sequenced in a study of T cells in Graves' hyperthyroidism and ophthalmopathy (dated by TCRdb to about 2019). The receptor library was made with multiplex PCR. The sample was run on an Illumina HiSeq 2000. The TCR beta CDR3 regions were amplified from RNA transcripts. A first-round RT-PCR of the TCR CDR3 used the HTBI primer set with the Qiagen OneStep RT-PCR kit. The public reads were run again by TCRdb, first through fastp at Q25 and then through MiXCR, and only productive beta chains were kept. Identical CDR3 protein sequences are pooled into one entry, listed with their most common genes and DNA. This sample holds around 620,000 distinct CDR3 sequences; just over 45% were observed only once. Under 20% of the sample is taken by the ten largest. Sequenced material: peripheral blood or thyroid tissue (not recorded which). The receptors come from an adult woman with Graves' disease, either hyperthyroidism or ophthalmopathy (not recorded which).

This clonotype occurred many times. The J gene is TRBJ2-7, the V gene TRBV6-5, with 9 nucleotides matching TRBD2. CDR1 MNHEY and CDR2 SVGAGI come from the germline V gene. The length of the CDR3 is 17 residues. With V trimmed by 2 bases and J by 5 bases, 13 bases remained unmatched. The CDR3 loop is CASSYVKHSGRLDEQYF. CDR3 in DNA: TGTGCCAGCAGTTACGTCAAACATAGCGGGAGACTCGACGAGCAGTACTTC.

This chain links TRBV15 with TRBJ1-3; 8 nucleotides agree with TRBD1. Germline CDR1 and CDR2: LNHNV and YYDKDF (reference sequence). The CDR3 consists of 14 residues. After removal of 4 bases from V and 2 bases from J, the junction contained 1 base not matched to a gene. For the CDR3, the DNA is TGTGCCACCAGCATGGACAGGGCTGGAAACACCATATATTTT. It encodes CATSMDRAGNTIYF. The full variable domain, with the rest looked up from reference TRBV15 and TRBJ1-3, is DAMVIQNPRYQVTQFGKPVTLSCSQTLNHNVMYWYQQKSSQAPKLLFHYYDKDFNNEADTPDNFQSRRPNTSFCFLDIRSPGLGDTAMYLCATSMDRAGNTIYFGEGSWLTVV.

This chain uses TRBV10-3 with TRBJ2-5, with D maybe TRBD1 (7 bases). V lost 6 bases and J 3 bases, leaving 14 bases between the germline ends. The CDR3 length is 14 residues. Per the germline V gene, CDR1 is ENHRY and CDR2 is SYGVKD. CDR3 coding DNA: TGTGCCATCAGGCGACAGGGCGGGGAAGAGACCCAGTACTTC. Encoded protein: CAIRRQGGEETQYF.

This clonotype was seen repeatedly, ten times or more. The chain employs TRBV10-2 and TRBJ2-7; D is uncertain. With 6 bases removed from V and 4 bases from J, the gap between germline ends came to 10 bases. The CDR3 totals 12 residues. Looked up from germline, CDR1 is WSHSY and CDR2 is SAAADI. CDR3 DNA: TGCGCCAGCAGCCGCCCCTCATACGAGCAGTACTTC. This codes for CASSRPSYEQYF.

At least ten counts were recorded for this clonotype. The CDR3 is CSARSRINQPQHF. The CDR3 coding sequence is TGCAGTGCTAGAAGCCGGATCAATCAGCCCCAGCATTTT. V gene TRBV20-1 combines with J gene TRBJ1-5; D gene uncertain. Germline-derived CDR1 and CDR2 are DFQATT and SNEGSKA (reference sequence). CDR3 length equals 13 residues. The V end was cut by 2 bases, the J end by 3 bases, with 8 bases between.

This clonotype appeared a single time. V usage is TRBV20-1 and J usage is TRBJ1-3, with 7 nucleotides matching TRBD1. The CDR3 contains 15 residues. Germline CDR1 and CDR2: DFQATT and SNEGSKA (reference sequence). Trimming at V came to 3 bases and at J to 0 bases, leaving 5 bases not matched to a gene. CDR3 sequence: CSASTGVSSGNTIYF. CDR3 nucleotides: TGCAGTGCTAGTACAGGGGTTAGCTCTGGAAACACCATATATTTT.

The chain couples TRBV7-8 to TRBJ2-5; D might be TRBD1 (5 bases). Looked up from germline, CDR1 is SGHVS and CDR2 is FQNEAQ. The V gene lost 6 bases and the J gene lost 4 bases, with 21 bases spanning the gap. CDR3 length: 16 residues. For the CDR3, the DNA is TGTGCCAGCAGGAACTACGGTACAGGTGGTTTAGAGACCCAGTACTTC. Protein sequence: CASRNYGTGGLETQYF.

This clonotype was recorded many times. The genes are TRBV24-1 and TRBJ1-1, with D hard to call. The germline V gene encodes CDR1 KGHDR and CDR2 SFDVKD. V dropped 1 base and J dropped 8 bases, with 7 bases sitting between them. This CDR3 comprises 12 residues. The CDR3 reads CATSDFKGEAFF. The DNA for the CDR3 is TGTGCCACCAGTGATTTTAAAGGGGAAGCTTTCTTT.

V usage is TRBV10-3 and J usage is TRBJ2-6, with D perhaps given as TRBD1 or TRBD2 (6 bases each). Germline values: CDR1 ENHRY, CDR2 SYGVKD. The CDR3 is 16 residues long. V was pared by 2 bases and J by 2 bases, with 10 bases between. The CDR3: CAISEEGGPGANVLTF. The CDR3 DNA sequence: TGTGCCATCAGTGAGGAGGGGGGTCCTGGGGCCAACGTCCTGACTTTC.

This clonotype was seen at least ten times. The rearrangement links TRBV10-3 to TRBJ2-5; 9 nucleotides match TRBD1. Germline assignment: CDR1 ENHRY and CDR2 SYGVKD. The V gene end was trimmed by 8 bases and the J gene end by 5 bases; junction bases not matched to a gene: 18. CDR3 length equals 17 residues. The CDR3 loop reads CAIRSASGTGTHETQYF. DNA of the CDR3: TGTGCCATCCGTAGCGCCAGCGGGACAGGGACCCATGAGACCCAGTACTTC.

This clonotype was detected many times. The rearrangement uses TRBV4-2 and TRBJ2-7; D assignment may be TRBD1 or TRBD2 (7 bases each). Germline CDR1 reads LGHNA; CDR2 reads YNFKEQ. This CDR3 comprises 16 residues. Trimming removed 0 bases at V and 5 bases at J, with 17 bases between. In DNA form, the CDR3 reads TGTGCCAGCAGCCAAGATCCCAGCGGGACAGCTCACGAGCAGTACTTC. It yields the protein CASSQDPSGTAHEQYF.

V gene TRBV7-2 combines with J gene TRBJ1-3; D call uncertain. The CDR3 covers 16 residues. The germline CDR1 and CDR2 sequences are SGHTA and FQGNSA. V was clipped by 5 bases and J by 0 bases, with 14 bases between them. The CDR3 nucleotides read TGTGCCAGCAGCCAAGAGACGCACATCTCTGGAAACACCATATATTTT. It codes for CASSQETHISGNTIYF.

J is TRBJ2-5 and V is TRBV7-2; TRBD2 matches at 11 bases. The CDR3 has 17 residues. Germline CDR1 and CDR2: SGHTA and FQGNSA. V lost 4 bases, J lost 1 base, and 8 bases stayed unmatched. The CDR3, as DNA: TGTGCCAGCAGCTCCGCTACTAGCGGGAGTTCCCAAGAGACCCAGTACTTC. Translated, it gives CASSSATSGSSQETQYF.

Remarks on this clonotype: A much larger clone lies a single base off, so this may be a read error. The chain has TRBV4-1 and TRBJ1-4; D is uncertain. The V end lost 4 bases, the J end lost 5 bases, and 14 bases lay between the germline ends. Germline V gene sequence: CDR1 MGHRA, CDR2 YSYEKL. CDR3 length equals 15 residues. CDR3 sequence: CASSPQREQNEKLFF. As DNA, the CDR3 is TGCGCCAGCAGCCCACAACGAGAACAGAATGAAAAACTGTTTTTT.

This chain connects TRBV25-1 to TRBJ1-2; D unclear. Germline CDR1 MGHDK, CDR2 SYGVNS. V was clipped by 4 bases and J by 2 bases, with 8 bases between them. This CDR3 comprises 13 residues. The CDR3 DNA reads TGTGCCAGCAGTGCTACCAGGAACTATGGCTACACCTTC. It yields the protein CASSATRNYGYTF.

The chain joins TRBV29-1 to TRBJ1-3; weak D call: TRBD1 (5 bases). The length of the CDR3 is 13 residues. Germline values: CDR1 SQVTM, CDR2 ANQGSEA. V gave up 4 bases and J gave up 2 bases, with 9 bases separating them. CDR3 amino acids: CSVVSGTGNTIYF. CDR3 sequence (DNA): TGCAGCGTTGTATCAGGGACTGGAAACACCATATATTTT.

The rearrangement links TRBV7-9 to TRBJ2-3; D remains unclear. CDR1 and CDR2 from the germline V gene are SEHNR and FQNEAQ (reference sequence). There are 15 residues in the CDR3. V was trimmed by 5 bases and J by 2 bases, leaving 14 bases between them. CDR3 nucleotides: TGTGCCAGCAGCCCCAATGGGATGTTCACAGATACGCAGTATTTT. Translated: CASSPNGMFTDTQYF.

The chain employs TRBV5-1 and TRBJ2-5, with D possibly being TRBD1 or TRBD2 (6 bases each). V shed 0 bases and J shed 4 bases, with 16 bases lying between them. The CDR3 is 16 residues long. Germline-derived CDR1 and CDR2 are SGHRS and YFSETQ. In DNA form, the CDR3 reads TGCGCCAGCAGCTTGGCCGCGGGACCCAGGGGAGAGACCCAGTACTTC. This sequence encodes CASSLAAGPRGETQYF.

The V gene is TRBV29-1, the J gene TRBJ2-7; no definite D call. CDR3 size: 12 residues. Trimming took 8 bases from V and 3 from J, leaving 14 bases between them. Germline lookup yields CDR1 SQVTM and CDR2 ANQGSEA. The CDR3 DNA sequence: TGCAGCTCTTTGACACTCGACTACGAGCAGTACTTC. Encoded protein: CSSLTLDYEQYF.

The CDR3 bases are TGTGCCATCAGTCCCCATAGCGGGAGAAGCACAGATACGCAGTATTTT. It codes for CAISPHSGRSTDTQYF. V is TRBV10-3 and J is TRBJ2-3, with 9 bases fitting TRBD2. The germline V gene has CDR1 ENHRY and CDR2 SYGVKD. The V gene end was trimmed by 5 bases and the J gene end by 0 bases; junction bases not matched to a gene: 6. The CDR3 contains 16 residues.

There are many counts of this clonotype. The genes are TRBV20-1 and TRBJ1-6; D unresolved. Trimming left V 0 bases short and J 7 bases short, with 16 bases between. CDR3 length equals 16 residues. The germline CDR1 and CDR2 sequences are DFQATT and SNEGSKA (reference sequence). The CDR3, as DNA: TGCAGTGCTAGAGATCTGGCTGCTGGCGAGAATTCACCCCTCCACTTT. This sequence encodes CSARDLAAGENSPLHF.

This clonotype was seen many times. The chain uses TRBV12-3 or TRBV12-4 and TRBJ1-5; D ambiguous. CDR3 length: 14 residues. Trimming pared 1 base from V and 4 bases from J, leaving 8 bases between. The CDR3 loop is CASSLGHQNQPQHF. CDR3 DNA: TGTGCCAGCAGTTTAGGGCACCAAAATCAGCCCCAGCATTTT.

The J gene is TRBJ1-2, the V gene TRBV7-9; no clear D. Germline V gene lookup returns CDR1 SEHNR and CDR2 FQNEAQ (reference sequence). The V gene lost 8 bases and the J gene lost 2 bases, with 15 bases spanning the gap. This CDR3 is 14 amino acids long. The CDR3 DNA reads TGTGCCAGCGGACGGCCGGGGTGGAACTATGGCTACACCTTC. It translates to CASGRPGWNYGYTF.

This clonotype was seen a few times. Here the CDR3 reads CASSPGRKGEQFF. In DNA, the CDR3 is TGCGCCAGCAGCCCCGGGAGGAAGGGCGAGCAGTTCTTC. The chain employs TRBV5-1 and TRBJ2-5, with 7 positions matching TRBD2. Judging by the DNA end, TRBJ2-1 fits better; the J call may be wrong. This CDR3 comprises 13 residues. Germline-derived CDR1 and CDR2 are SGHRS and YFSETQ.

The chain is built from TRBV9 and TRBJ2-7; a possible D gene is TRBD2 (5 bases). Germline V CDR1 and CDR2: SGDLS, YYNGEE. The length of the CDR3 is 15 residues. Trimming removed 5 bases from V and 1 base from J, with 16 bases in between. CDR3 bases: TGTGCCAGCAGTTACCCCGGGGTATATTCCTACGAGCAGTACTTC. Translation: CASSYPGVYSYEQYF.

There are many counts of this clonotype. The rearrangement uses TRBV19 and TRBJ1-1; D not certain. Trimming took 4 bases from V and 1 from J, leaving 10 bases between them. This CDR3 spans 14 amino acids. Per germline, CDR1 LNHDA and CDR2 SQIVND (reference sequence). The CDR3, as DNA: TGTGCCAGTAGTACTCAGGTACAGAACACTGAAGCTTTCTTT. This translates into CASSTQVQNTEAFF. The variable domain in full, with the rest retrieved from reference TRBV19 and TRBJ1-1, is DGGITQSPKYLFRKEGQNVTLSCEQNLNHDAMYWYRQDPGQGLRLIYYSQIVNDFQKGDIAEGYSVSREKKESFPLTVTSAQKNPTAFYLCASSTQVQNTEAFFGQGTRLTVV.